This T cell receptor beta chain came from a study of blood T cell repertoires in COVID-19. CDR1 and CDR2 (germline): MNHEY, SMNVEV (reference sequence). The CDR3 spans 16 residues. With 2 bases removed from V and 0 bases from J, the gap between germline ends came to 12 bases. Profiled with immunoSEQ multiplex PCR; TCRdb holds only in-frame clones, not every one. This repertoire shows about 86,000 clones, 80% to 90% found once; its top ten account for 1.2%. Material for sequencing was PBMCs or T cells enriched from blood (not recorded which). This receptor was taken from a woman in her fifties or sixties with acute COVID-19. The chain links TRBV27 to TRBJ2-3; tentative D call: TRBD1 (5 bases). This CDR3 reads CASSLSRDSSTDTQYF. The CDR3 DNA reads TGTGCCAGCAGTTTAAGCAGGGATTCTAGCACAGATACGCAGTATTTT.